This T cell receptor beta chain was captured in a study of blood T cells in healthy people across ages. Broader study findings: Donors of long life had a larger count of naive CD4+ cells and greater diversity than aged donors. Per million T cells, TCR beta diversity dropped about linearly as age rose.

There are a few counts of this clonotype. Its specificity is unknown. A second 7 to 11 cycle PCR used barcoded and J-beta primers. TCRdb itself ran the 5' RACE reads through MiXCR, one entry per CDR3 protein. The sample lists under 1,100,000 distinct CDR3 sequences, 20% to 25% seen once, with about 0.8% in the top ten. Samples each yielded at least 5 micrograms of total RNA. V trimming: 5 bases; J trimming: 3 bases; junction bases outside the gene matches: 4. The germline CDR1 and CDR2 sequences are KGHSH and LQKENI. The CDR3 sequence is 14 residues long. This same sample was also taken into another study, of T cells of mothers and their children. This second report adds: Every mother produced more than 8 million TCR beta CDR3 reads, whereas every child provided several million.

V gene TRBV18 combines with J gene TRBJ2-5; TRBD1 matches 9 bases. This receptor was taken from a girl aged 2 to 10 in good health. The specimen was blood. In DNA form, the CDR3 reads TGTGCCAGCTCAGGCGGGACAGGGAAAGAGACCCAGTACTTC. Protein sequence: CASSGGTGKETQYF.